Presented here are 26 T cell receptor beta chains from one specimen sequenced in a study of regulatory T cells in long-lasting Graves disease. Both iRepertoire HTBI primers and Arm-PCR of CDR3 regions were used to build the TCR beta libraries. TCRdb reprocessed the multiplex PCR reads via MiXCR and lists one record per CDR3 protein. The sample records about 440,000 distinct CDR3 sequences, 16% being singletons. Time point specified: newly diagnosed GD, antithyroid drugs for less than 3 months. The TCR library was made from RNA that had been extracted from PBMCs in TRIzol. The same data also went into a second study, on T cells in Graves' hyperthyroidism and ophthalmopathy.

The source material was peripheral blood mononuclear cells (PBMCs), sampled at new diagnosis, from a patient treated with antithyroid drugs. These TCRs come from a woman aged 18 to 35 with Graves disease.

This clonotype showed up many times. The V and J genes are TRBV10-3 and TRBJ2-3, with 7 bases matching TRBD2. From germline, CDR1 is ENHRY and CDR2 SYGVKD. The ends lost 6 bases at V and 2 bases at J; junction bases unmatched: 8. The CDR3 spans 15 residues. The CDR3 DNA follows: TGTGCCATCAGGAAACAAGCGGGACTCACAGATACGCAGTATTTT. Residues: CAIRKQAGLTDTQYF.

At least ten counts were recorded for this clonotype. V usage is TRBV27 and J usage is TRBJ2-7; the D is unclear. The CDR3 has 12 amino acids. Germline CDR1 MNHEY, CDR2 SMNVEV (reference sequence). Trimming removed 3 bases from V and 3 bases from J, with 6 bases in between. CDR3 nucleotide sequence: TGTGCCAGCAGTTTTTCCGGCTACGAGCAGTACTTC. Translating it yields CASSFSGYEQYF.

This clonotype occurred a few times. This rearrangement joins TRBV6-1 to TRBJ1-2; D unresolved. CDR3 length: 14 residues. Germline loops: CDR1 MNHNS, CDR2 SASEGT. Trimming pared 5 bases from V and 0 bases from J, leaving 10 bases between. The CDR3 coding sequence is TGTGCCAGCAGTAACCACGAAACTAACTATGGCTACACCTTC. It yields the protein CASSNHETNYGYTF.

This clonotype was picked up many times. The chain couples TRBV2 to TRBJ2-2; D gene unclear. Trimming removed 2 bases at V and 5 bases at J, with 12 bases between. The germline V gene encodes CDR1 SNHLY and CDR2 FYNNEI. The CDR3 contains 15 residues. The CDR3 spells CASSELKLATGELFF. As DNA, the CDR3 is TGTGCCAGCAGTGAACTCAAGTTAGCTACCGGGGAGCTGTTTTTT.

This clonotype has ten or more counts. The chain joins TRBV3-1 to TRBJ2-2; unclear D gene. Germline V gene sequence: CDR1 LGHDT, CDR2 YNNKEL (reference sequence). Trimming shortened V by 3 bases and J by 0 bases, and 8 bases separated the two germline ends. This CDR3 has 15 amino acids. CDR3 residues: CASSHLLTNTGELFF. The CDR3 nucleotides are TGTGCCAGCAGCCATTTACTAACGAACACCGGGGAGCTGTTTTTT.

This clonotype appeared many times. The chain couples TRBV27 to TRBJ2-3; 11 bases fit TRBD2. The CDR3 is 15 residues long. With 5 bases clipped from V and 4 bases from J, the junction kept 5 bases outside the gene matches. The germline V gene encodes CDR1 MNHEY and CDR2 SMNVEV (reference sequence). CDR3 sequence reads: CASSRLAGRADTQYF. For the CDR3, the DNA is TGTGCCAGCAGTCGACTAGCGGGGAGGGCAGATACGCAGTATTTT.

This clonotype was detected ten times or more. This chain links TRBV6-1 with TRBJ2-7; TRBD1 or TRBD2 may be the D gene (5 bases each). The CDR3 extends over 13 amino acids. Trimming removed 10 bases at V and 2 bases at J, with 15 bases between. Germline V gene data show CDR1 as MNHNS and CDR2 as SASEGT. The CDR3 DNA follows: TGTGCCACCCAGCGAGGGGCGACCTACGAGCAGTACTTC. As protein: CATQRGATYEQYF.

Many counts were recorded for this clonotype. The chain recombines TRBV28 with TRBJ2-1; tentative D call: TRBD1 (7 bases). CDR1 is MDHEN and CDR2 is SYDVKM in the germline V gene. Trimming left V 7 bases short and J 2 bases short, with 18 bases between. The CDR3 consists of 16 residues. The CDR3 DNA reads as TGTGCCAGCACTCCATGGGGGGACAGACCCTACAATGAGCAGTTCTTC. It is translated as CASTPWGDRPYNEQFF.

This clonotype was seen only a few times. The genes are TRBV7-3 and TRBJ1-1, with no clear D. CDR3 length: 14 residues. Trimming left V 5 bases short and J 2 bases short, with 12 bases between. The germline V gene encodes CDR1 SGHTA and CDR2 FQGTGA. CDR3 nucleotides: TGTGCCAGCAGCCCCACGGAGGGAAACACTGAAGCTTTCTTT. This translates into CASSPTEGNTEAFF. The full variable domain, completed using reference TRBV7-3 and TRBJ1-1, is GAGVSQTPSNKVTEKGKYVELRCDPISGHTALYWYRQSLGQGPEFLIYFQGTGAADDSGLPNDRFFAVRPEGSVSTLKIQRTERGDSAVYLCASSPTEGNTEAFFGQGTRLTVV.

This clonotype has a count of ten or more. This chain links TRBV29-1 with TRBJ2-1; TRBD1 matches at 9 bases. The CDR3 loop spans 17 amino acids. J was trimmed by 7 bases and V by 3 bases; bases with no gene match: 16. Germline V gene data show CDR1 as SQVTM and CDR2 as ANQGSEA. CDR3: CSVDGPSGTGRENEQFF. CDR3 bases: TGCAGCGTTGACGGGCCCAGCGGGACAGGGAGGGAGAATGAGCAGTTCTTC.

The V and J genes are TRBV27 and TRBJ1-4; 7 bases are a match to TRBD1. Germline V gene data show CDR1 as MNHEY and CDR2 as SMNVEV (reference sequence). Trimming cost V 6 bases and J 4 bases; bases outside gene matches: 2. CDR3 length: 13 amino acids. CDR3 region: CASRGQNNEKLFF. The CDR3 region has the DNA TGTGCCAGCAGGGGACAGAATAATGAAAAACTGTTTTTT.

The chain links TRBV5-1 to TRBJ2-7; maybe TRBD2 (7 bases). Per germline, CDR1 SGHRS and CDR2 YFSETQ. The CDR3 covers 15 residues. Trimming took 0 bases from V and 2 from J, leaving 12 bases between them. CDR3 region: CASSLEGGATYEQYF. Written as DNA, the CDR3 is TGCGCCAGCAGCTTGGAGGGGGGGGCTACCTACGAGCAGTACTTC.

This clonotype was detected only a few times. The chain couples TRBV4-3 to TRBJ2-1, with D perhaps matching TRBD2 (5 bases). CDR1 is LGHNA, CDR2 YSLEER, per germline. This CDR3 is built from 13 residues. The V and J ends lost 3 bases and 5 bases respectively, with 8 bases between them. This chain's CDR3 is CASSQTTNNEQFF. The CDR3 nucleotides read TGCGCCAGCAGCCAGACTACTAACAATGAGCAGTTCTTC.

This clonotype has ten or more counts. CDR3 in amino acids: CASSYGYQPQHF. DNA of the CDR3: TGTGCCAGCAGTTACGGATATCAGCCCCAGCATTTT. The chain links TRBV28 to TRBJ1-5; no reliable D call. This CDR3 has 12 amino acids. The V end lost 4 bases, the J end lost 5 bases, and 6 bases lay between the germline ends. Looked up from germline, CDR1 is MDHEN and CDR2 is SYDVKM.

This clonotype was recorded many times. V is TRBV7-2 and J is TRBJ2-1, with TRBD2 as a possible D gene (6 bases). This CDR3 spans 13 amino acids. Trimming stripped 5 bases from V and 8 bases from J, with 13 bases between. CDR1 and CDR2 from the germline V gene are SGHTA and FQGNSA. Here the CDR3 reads CASSPNWGDEQFF. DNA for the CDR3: TGTGCCAGCAGCCCAAATTGGGGGGATGAGCAGTTCTTC.

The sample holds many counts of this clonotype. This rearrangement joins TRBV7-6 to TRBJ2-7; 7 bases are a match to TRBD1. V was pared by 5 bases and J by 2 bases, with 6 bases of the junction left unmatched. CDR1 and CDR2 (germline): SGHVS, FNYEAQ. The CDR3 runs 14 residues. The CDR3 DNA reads TGTGCCAGCAGCGCCCGGACAGGACCCTACGAGCAGTACTTC. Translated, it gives CASSARTGPYEQYF.

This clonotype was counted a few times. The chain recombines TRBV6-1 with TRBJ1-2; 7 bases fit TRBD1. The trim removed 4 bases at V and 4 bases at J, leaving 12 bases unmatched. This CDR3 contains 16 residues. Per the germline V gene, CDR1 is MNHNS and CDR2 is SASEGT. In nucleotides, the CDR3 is TGTGCCAGCAGTGCAAGACAGGGATTTCAGGGCTATGGCTACACCTTC. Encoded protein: CASSARQGFQGYGYTF.

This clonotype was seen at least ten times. CDR3 sequence: CATSVQGNQPQHF. CDR3 in DNA: TGTGCCACCAGTGTTCAGGGAAATCAGCCCCAGCATTTT. The chain couples TRBV24-1 to TRBJ1-5, with D maybe TRBD1 (5 bases). Germline V gene sequence: CDR1 KGHDR, CDR2 SFDVKD. The CDR3 contains 13 residues. V was shortened by 5 bases and J by 4 bases, with 8 bases between the two germline ends.

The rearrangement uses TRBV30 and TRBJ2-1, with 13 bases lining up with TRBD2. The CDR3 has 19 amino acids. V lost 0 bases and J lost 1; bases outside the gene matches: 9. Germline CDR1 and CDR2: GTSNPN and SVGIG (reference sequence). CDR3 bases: TGTGCCTGGAGTGTAGGACTAGCGGGAGTTGGACTGTCCTACAATGAGCAGTTCTTC. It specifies CAWSVGLAGVGLSYNEQFF.

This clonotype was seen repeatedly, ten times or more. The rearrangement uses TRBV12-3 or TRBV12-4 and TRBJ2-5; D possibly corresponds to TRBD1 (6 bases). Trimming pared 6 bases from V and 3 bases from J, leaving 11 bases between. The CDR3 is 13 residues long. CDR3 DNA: TGTGCCAGCAGCCTGGACAGAGAAGAGACCCAGTACTTC. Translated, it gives CASSLDREETQYF.

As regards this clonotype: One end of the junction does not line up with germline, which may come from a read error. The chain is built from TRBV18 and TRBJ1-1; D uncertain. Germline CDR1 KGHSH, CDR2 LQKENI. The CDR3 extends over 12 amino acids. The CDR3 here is CARSPMSTEAFF. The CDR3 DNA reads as TGTGCCAGGTCACCAATGAGCACTGAAGCTTTCTTT.

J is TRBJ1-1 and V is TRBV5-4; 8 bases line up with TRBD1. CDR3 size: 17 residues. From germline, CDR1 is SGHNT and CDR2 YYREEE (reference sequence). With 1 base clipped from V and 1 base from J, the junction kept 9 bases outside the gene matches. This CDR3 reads CASSLHGQGFSNTEAFF. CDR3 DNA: TGTGCCAGCAGCTTGCATGGACAGGGTTTCTCGAACACTGAAGCTTTCTTT.

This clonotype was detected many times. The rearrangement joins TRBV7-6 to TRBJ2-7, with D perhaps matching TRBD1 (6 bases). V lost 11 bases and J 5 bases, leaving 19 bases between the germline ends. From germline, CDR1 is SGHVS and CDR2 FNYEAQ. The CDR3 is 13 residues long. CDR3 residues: CAGARGSPHEQYF. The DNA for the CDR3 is TGTGCCGGCGCTAGGGGGAGCCCCCACGAGCAGTACTTC.

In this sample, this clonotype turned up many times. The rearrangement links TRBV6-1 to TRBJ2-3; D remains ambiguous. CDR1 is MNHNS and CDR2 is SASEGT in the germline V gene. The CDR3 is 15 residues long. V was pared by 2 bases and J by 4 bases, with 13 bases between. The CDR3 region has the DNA TGTGCCAGCAGTGAACTCGCATCCAAGGCAGATACGCAGTATTTT. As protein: CASSELASKADTQYF.

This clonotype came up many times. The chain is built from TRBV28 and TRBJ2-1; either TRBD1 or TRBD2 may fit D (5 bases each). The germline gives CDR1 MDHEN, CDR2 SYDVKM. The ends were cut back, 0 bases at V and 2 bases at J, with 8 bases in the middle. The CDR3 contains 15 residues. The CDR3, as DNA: TGTGCCAGCAGTTTATGGGGACCGACCTACAATGAGCAGTTCTTC. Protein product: CASSLWGPTYNEQFF.

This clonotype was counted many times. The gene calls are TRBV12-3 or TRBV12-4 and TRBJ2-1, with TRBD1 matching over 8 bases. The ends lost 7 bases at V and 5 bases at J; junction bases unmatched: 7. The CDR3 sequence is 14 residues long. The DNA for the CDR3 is TGTGCCAGCACTTTGGACAGGGCCCACAATGAGCAGTTCTTC. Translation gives CASTLDRAHNEQFF.